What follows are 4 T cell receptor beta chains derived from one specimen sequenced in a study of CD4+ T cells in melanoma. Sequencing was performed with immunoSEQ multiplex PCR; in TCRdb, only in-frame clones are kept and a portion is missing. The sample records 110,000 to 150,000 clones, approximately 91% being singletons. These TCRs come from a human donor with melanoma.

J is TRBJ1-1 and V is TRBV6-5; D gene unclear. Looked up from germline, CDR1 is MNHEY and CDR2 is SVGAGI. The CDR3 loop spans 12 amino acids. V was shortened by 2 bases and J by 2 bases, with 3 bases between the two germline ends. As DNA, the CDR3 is TGTGCCAGCAGTTACGCCAACACTGAAGCTTTCTTT. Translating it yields CASSYANTEAFF.

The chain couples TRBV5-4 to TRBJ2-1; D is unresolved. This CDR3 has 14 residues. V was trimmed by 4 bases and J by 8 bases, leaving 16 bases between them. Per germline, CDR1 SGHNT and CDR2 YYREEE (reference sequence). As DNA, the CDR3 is TGTGCCAGCAGCCGACTCGGTCGTTGGGATGAGCAGTTCTTC. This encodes CASSRLGRWDEQFF.

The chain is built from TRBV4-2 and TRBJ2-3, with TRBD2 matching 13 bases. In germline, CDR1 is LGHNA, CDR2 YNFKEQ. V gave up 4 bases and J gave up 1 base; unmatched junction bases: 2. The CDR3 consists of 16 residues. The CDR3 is CASSPGTSGGTDTQYF. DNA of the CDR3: TGTGCCAGCAGCCCAGGGACTAGCGGGGGCACAGATACGCAGTATTTT.

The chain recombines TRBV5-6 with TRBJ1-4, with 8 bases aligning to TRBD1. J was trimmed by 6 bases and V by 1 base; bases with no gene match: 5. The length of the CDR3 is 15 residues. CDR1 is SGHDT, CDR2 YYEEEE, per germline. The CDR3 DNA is TGTGCCAGCAGCTTGCAGGGGGCGCGGGATGAAAAACTGTTTTTT. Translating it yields CASSLQGARDEKLFF.